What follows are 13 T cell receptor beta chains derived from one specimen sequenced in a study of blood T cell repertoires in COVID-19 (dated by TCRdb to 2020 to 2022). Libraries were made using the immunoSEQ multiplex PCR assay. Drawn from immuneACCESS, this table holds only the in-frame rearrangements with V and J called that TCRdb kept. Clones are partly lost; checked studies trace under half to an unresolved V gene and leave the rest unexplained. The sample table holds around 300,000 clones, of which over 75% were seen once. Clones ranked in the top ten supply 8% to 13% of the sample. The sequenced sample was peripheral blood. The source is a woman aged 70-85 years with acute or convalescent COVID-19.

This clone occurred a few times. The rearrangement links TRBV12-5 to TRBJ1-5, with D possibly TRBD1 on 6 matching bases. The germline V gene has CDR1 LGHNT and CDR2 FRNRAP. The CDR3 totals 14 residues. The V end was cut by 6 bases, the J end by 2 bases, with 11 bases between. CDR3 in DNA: TGTGCTAGTGGCGCGGACAGCGGCAATCAGCCCCAGCATTTT. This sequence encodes CASGADSGNQPQHF. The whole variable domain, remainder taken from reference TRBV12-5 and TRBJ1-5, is DARVTQTPRHKVTEMGQEVTMRCQPILGHNTVFWYRQTMMQGLELLAYFRNRAPLDDSGMPKDRFSAEMPDATLATLKIQPSEPRDSAVYFCASGADSGNQPQHFGDGTRLSIL.

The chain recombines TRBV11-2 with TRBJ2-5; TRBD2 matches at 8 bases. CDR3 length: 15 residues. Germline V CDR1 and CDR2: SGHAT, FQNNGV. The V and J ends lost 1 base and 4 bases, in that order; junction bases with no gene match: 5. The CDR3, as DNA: TGTGCCAGCAGCTTAGGGACTAGCTATGGAGAGACCCAGTACTTC. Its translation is CASSLGTSYGETQYF.

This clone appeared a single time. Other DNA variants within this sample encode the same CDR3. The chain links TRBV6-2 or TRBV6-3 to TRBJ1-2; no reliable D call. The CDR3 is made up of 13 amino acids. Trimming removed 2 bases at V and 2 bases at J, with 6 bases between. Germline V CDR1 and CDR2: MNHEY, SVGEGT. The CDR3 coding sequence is TGTGCCAGCAGTTACGAGGCGAACTATGGCTACACCTTC. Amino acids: CASSYEANYGYTF.

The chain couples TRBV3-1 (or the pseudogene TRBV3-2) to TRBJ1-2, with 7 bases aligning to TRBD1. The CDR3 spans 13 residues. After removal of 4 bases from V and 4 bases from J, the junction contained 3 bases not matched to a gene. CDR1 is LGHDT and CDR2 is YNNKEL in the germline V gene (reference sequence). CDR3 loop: CASSLRTGYGYTF. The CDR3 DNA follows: TGTGCCAGCAGCCTCCGGACAGGCTATGGCTACACCTTC.

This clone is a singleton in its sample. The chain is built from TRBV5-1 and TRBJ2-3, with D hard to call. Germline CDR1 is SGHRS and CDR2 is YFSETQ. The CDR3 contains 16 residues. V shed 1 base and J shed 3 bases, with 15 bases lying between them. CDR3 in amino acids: CASSLRMAGRTDTQYF. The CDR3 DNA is TGCGCCAGCAGCTTGAGGATGGCAGGCAGGACAGATACGCAGTATTTT. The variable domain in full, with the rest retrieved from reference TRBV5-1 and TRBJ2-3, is KAGVTQTPRYLIKTRGQQVTLSCSPISGHRSVSWYQQTPGQGLQFLFEYFSETQRNKGNFPGRFSGRQFSNSRSEMNVSTLELGDSALYLCASSLRMAGRTDTQYFGPGTRLTVL.

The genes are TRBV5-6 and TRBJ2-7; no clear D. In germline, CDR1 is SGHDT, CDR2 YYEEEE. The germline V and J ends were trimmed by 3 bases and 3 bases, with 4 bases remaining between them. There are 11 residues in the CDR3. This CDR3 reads CASSSYYEQYF. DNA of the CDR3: TGTGCCAGCAGCTCGTACTACGAGCAGTACTTC.

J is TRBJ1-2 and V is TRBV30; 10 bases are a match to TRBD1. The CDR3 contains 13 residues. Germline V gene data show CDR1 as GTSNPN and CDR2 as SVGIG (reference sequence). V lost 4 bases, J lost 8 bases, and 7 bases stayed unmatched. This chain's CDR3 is CAWNSGQGGGYTF. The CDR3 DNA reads TGTGCCTGGAATTCCGGACAGGGGGGAGGCTACACCTTC.

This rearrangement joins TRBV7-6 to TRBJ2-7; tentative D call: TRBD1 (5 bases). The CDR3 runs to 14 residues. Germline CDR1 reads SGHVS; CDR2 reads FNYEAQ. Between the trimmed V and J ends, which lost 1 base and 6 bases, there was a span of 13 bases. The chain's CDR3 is CASSLGGRGFEQYF. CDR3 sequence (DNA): TGTGCCAGCAGCTTAGGAGGTAGGGGATTCGAGCAGTACTTC.

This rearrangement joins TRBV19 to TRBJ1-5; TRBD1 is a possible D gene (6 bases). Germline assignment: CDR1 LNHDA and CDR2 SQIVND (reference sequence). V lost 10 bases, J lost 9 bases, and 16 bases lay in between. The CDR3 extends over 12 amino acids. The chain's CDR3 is CATGGSLLPQHF. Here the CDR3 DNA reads TGTGCCACGGGGGGCTCTCTATTGCCCCAGCATTTT. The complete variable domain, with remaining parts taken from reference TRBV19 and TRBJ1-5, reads DGGITQSPKYLFRKEGQNVTLSCEQNLNHDAMYWYRQDPGQGLRLIYYSQIVNDFQKGDIAEGYSVSREKKESFPLTVTSAQKNPTAFYLCATGGSLLPQHFGDGTRLSIL.

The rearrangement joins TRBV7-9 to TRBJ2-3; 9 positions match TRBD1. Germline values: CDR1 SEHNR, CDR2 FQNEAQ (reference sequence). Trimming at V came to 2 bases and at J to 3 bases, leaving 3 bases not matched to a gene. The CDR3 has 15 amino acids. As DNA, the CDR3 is TGTGCCAGCAGCTTAAACAGGGGGCGGACAGATACGCAGTATTTT. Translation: CASSLNRGRTDTQYF.

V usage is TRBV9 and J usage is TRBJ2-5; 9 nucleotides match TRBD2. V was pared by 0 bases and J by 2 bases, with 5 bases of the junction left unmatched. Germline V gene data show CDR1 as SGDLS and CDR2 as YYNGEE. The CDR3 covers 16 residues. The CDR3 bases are TGTGCCAGCAGCGTAGGTAGCGGGGGACCTCAAGAGACCCAGTACTTC. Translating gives CASSVGSGGPQETQYF.

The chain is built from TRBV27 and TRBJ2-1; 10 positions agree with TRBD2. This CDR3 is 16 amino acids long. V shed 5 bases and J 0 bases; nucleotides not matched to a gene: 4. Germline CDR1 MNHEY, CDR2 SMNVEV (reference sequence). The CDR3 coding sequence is TGTGCCAGCAGTCGGCTAGCGGGGGCCTCCTACAATGAGCAGTTCTTC. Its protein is CASSRLAGASYNEQFF.

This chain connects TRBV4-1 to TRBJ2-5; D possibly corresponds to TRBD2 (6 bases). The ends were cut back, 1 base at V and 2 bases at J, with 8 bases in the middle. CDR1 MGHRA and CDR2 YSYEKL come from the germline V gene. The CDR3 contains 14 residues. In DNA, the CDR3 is TGCGCCAGCAGCCAAGTGGCGGGGCAAGAGACCCAGTACTTC. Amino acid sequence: CASSQVAGQETQYF.